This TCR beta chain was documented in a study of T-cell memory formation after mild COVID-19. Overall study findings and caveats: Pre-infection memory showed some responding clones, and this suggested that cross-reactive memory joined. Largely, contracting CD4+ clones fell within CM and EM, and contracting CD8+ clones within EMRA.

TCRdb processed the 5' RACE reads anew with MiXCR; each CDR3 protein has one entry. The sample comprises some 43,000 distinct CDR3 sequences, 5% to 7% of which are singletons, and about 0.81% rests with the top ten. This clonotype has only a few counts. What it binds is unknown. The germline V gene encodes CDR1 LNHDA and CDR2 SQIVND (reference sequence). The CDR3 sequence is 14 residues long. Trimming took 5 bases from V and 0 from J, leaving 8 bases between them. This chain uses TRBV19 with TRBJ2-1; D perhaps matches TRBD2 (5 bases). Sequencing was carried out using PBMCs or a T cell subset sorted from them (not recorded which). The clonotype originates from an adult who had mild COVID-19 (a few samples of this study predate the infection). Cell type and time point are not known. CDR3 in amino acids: CASSPAGSYNEQFF. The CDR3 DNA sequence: TGTGCCAGTAGTCCGGCGGGCTCCTACAATGAGCAGTTCTTC.